This TCR beta chain was documented in a study of T cells expressing NK-cell markers. Study observations and caveats: For a few donors, these clonotypes were likewise the leading ones in the CD3+CD56-NKG2C+ fraction.

Germline V lookup: CDR1 DFQATT, CDR2 SNEGSKA (reference sequence). This CDR3 is built from 13 residues. cDNA encoding TCR beta was synthesized via 5'RACE template switching incorporating UMIs. TCRdb re-called the 5' RACE reads and gives one entry per CDR3 protein, without DNA. The sample is made up of roughly 180,000 distinct CDR3 sequences, and the top ten hold 18% of it. With respect to this clonotype: Its cognate antigen is unknown.

The chain recombines TRBV20-1 with TRBJ1-1; TCRdb indicates TRBD1, and absent DNA this call remains unverified. The sequenced sample consisted of blood T cells: a sorted CD56 or NKG2C T cell subset, CD4+ or CD8+ T cells, or bulk PBMC T cells (not recorded which). The sequence derives from a woman between 18 and 70 years old in good health. CDR3 in amino acids: CSDLDIMNTEAFF.